This T cell receptor beta chain was recorded in a study of T cell responses to AZD1222 COVID-19 vaccine. Study-level information: Researchers grouped second doses given at about 4 or about 12 weeks into one pool.

This clone was seen more than once but under ten times. Its antigen is not identified. Relative to the germline gene, one junction end is altered; a read error may explain this. Study-wide points: The repertoires were collected only after the peak T cell response.

Germline V gene lookup returns CDR1 SSHAT and CDR2 FNYEAQ (reference sequence). This CDR3 spans 15 amino acids. The protocol was immunoSEQ multiplex PCR, while the TCRdb copy is restricted to in-frame clones and leaves out a portion. The sample has about 160,000 clones, about nine tenths seen once. The source material was peripheral blood, sampled on day 0 of AZD1222 vaccination. The rearrangement links TRBV7-7 to TRBJ2-2; D not certain. The receptor was derived from an adult in good health. The CDR3 reads CASSLRTAGTGELFF. CDR3 sequence (DNA): TGTGCTAGCAGCTTAAGGACGGCAGGAACCGGGGAGCTGTTTTTT.